These 29 T cell receptor beta chains were sequenced from one sample in a study of blood T cell repertoires in COVID-19. Assay used: immunoSEQ multiplex PCR; TCRdb lists only in-frame clones, some missing. The sample includes nearly 300,000 clones, around 88% of them seen just once. Sequencing was performed on peripheral blood. The source of these receptors is a young woman who had recovered from COVID-19.

The chain carries TRBV2 and TRBJ1-1; 7 bases map to TRBD1. The J segment lost 3 bases and the V segment lost 8 bases, leaving 6 bases of the junction unmatched. The CDR3 runs to 13 residues. CDR1 SNHLY and CDR2 FYNNEI come from the germline V gene. The CDR3, as DNA: TGTGCCAGCGGGACAGTAATTGACACTGAAGCTTTCTTT. It encodes CASGTVIDTEAFF.

V and J are TRBV7-9 and TRBJ1-2; possibly TRBD1 for D (5 bases). Germline V gene lookup returns CDR1 SEHNR and CDR2 FQNEAQ (reference sequence). The V end lost 4 bases, the J end lost 7 bases, and 19 bases lay between the germline ends. This CDR3 is built from 15 residues. CDR3 nucleotide sequence: TGTGCCAGCAGCTCCTCTGGGGCCAGGGTTGGTGGCTACACCTTC. Translated, it gives CASSSSGARVGGYTF.

The chain couples TRBV24-1 to TRBJ1-4; 9 bases align to TRBD1. CDR3 length equals 15 residues. Germline assignment: CDR1 KGHDR and CDR2 SFDVKD. The V and J ends lost 4 bases and 10 bases, in that order; junction bases with no gene match: 9. CDR3 in amino acids: CATSDAGTGSGKLFF. The CDR3 DNA is TGTGCCACCAGTGACGCCGGGACAGGGAGTGGAAAACTGTTTTTT.

The V and J genes are TRBV28 and TRBJ2-3; 14 bases map to TRBD2. CDR1 and CDR2 from the germline V gene are MDHEN and SYDVKM. V dropped 6 bases and J dropped 14; count of bases not matched to a gene: 10. The CDR3 loop spans 14 amino acids. The CDR3: CASRPGLAGGGRYF. DNA for the CDR3: TGTGCCAGCAGACCTGGACTAGCGGGGGGAGGACGGTATTTT.

The CDR3 reads CASSQDFTGVSYEQYF. The CDR3 nucleotides read TGTGCCAGCAGCCAAGATTTTACAGGGGTCTCCTACGAGCAGTACTTC. This rearrangement joins TRBV14 to TRBJ2-7; TRBD1 agrees at 7 bases. This CDR3 spans 16 amino acids. In germline, CDR1 is SGHDN, CDR2 FVKESK. Losses at the gene ends were 0 bases for V and 0 bases for J; bases not matched to a gene: 5.

This chain connects TRBV6-5 to TRBJ1-2, with a possible D match to TRBD1 (6 bases). There are 13 residues in the CDR3. With 6 bases removed from V and 3 bases from J, the gap between germline ends came to 11 bases. CDR1 and CDR2 from the germline V gene are MNHEY and SVGAGI. The CDR3: CASSEGGDYGYTF. The CDR3 nucleotides are TGTGCCAGCAGCGAGGGGGGGGACTATGGCTACACCTTC.

This chain uses TRBV5-1 with TRBJ2-3, with 8 bases lining up with TRBD1. Germline V CDR1 and CDR2: SGHRS, YFSETQ. V shed 4 bases, J shed 1 base, and the junction held 8 bases outside the gene matches. The CDR3 is made up of 16 amino acids. The CDR3 sequence is CASSGPQGAGTDTQYF. CDR3 DNA: TGCGCCAGCAGCGGGCCCCAGGGGGCGGGCACAGATACGCAGTATTTT.

This clone came up once. The chain employs TRBV20-1 and TRBJ2-3; the D gene is possibly TRBD2 (6 bases). CDR1 is DFQATT, CDR2 SNEGSKA, per germline (reference sequence). CDR3 size: 11 residues. V was trimmed by 7 bases and J by 6 bases, leaving 11 bases between them. The CDR3 DNA follows: TGCAGTGTGGGAGGTCCGGATACGCAGTATTTT. Its translation: CSVGGPDTQYF.

The table lists this clone with a count of one. The chain uses TRBV2 and TRBJ2-1, with D unclear. V was shortened by 3 bases and J by 6 bases, with 15 bases between the two germline ends. CDR1 is SNHLY and CDR2 is FYNNEI in the germline V gene. CDR3 length equals 15 residues. The CDR3: CASSEPVLLPNEQFF. The CDR3 nucleotides read TGTGCCAGCAGTGAGCCGGTCCTCCTGCCCAATGAGCAGTTCTTC. The full variable domain, rest sourced from reference TRBV2 and TRBJ2-1, is EPEVTQTPSHQVTQMGQEVILRCVPISNHLYFYWYRQILGQKVEFLVSFYNNEISEKSEIFDDQFSVERPDGSNFTLKIRSTKLEDSAMYFCASSEPVLLPNEQFFGPGTRLTVL.

This chain joins TRBV11-2 and TRBJ2-7, with TRBD1 matching over 9 bases. The germline CDR1 and CDR2 sequences are SGHAT and FQNNGV. The CDR3 runs 16 residues. The trim removed 3 bases at V and 3 bases at J, leaving 9 bases unmatched. The CDR3 sequence: CASSLGTGTGNYEQYF. DNA of the CDR3: TGTGCCAGCAGCTTGGGCACCGGGACAGGGAACTACGAGCAGTACTTC.

In this sample, this clone turned up a few times. CDR3 region: CASSPGNYYGYTF. DNA of the CDR3: TGTGCCAGCAGCCCCGGGAACTACTATGGCTACACCTTC. The chain links TRBV7-8 to TRBJ1-2; D is uncertain. This CDR3 comprises 13 residues. Trimming removed 5 bases from V and 3 bases from J, with 10 bases in between. Germline V lookup: CDR1 SGHVS, CDR2 FQNEAQ. Complete variable domain (other parts from reference TRBV7-8 and TRBJ1-2): GAGVSQSPRYKVAKRGQDVALRCDPISGHVSLFWYQQALGQGPEFLTYFQNEAQLDKSGLPSDRFFAERPEGSVSTLKIQRTQQEDSAVYLCASSPGNYYGYTFGSGTRLTVV.

This clone was counted once. The chain combines TRBV6-4 with TRBJ2-5, with 10 bases fitting TRBD2. This CDR3 region has 15 residues. Trimming removed 5 bases from V and 2 bases from J; junction bases left unmatched: 5. Germline CDR1 is MRHNA and CDR2 is SNTAGT. CDR3 residues: CASSLSGGEQETQYF. CDR3 DNA: TGTGCCAGCAGTTTGAGCGGGGGGGAACAAGAGACCCAGTACTTC.

The gene calls are TRBV15 and TRBJ1-5; D unclear. Trimming removed 0 bases from V and 0 bases from J, with 6 bases in between. The CDR3 loop spans 15 amino acids. From germline, CDR1 is LNHNV and CDR2 YYDKDF (reference sequence). The DNA for the CDR3 is TGTGCCACCAGCAGAGATGGAGGTAGCAATCAGCCCCAGCATTTT. Translated: CATSRDGGSNQPQHF.

This clone occurred a few times. The chain recombines TRBV4-2 with TRBJ2-5; 7 bases are shared with TRBD2. Germline lookup yields CDR1 LGHNA and CDR2 YNFKEQ. V lost 0 bases, J lost 4 bases, and 8 bases stayed unmatched. The CDR3 has 16 amino acids. The CDR3 nucleotides read TGTGCCAGCAGCCAAGATCGTGACGGGGGGAGAGAGACCCAGTACTTC. Its protein product is CASSQDRDGGRETQYF.

The chain combines TRBV5-1 with TRBJ1-5, with 8 bases fitting TRBD1. The trim removed 1 base at V and 7 bases at J, leaving 7 bases unmatched. CDR3 length equals 15 residues. CDR1 is SGHRS, CDR2 YFSETQ, per germline. The CDR3 loop is CASSLWTGRDQPQHF. CDR3 nucleotides: TGCGCCAGCAGCTTGTGGACAGGGCGAGACCAGCCCCAGCATTTT.

The chain combines TRBV5-4 with TRBJ2-2; 9 bases align to TRBD2. This CDR3 has 16 residues. The V and J ends lost 7 bases and 1 base, in that order; junction bases with no gene match: 8. The germline V gene encodes CDR1 SGHNT and CDR2 YYREEE (reference sequence). The CDR3 region is CASGWALAGNTGELFF. The CDR3 nucleotides read TGTGCCAGCGGCTGGGCACTAGCGGGGAACACCGGGGAGCTGTTTTTT.

The chain couples TRBV19 to TRBJ1-5, with 7 bases matching TRBD1. V lost 2 bases and J lost 7; bases outside the gene matches: 8. This CDR3 has 15 residues. Germline CDR1 LNHDA, CDR2 SQIVND (reference sequence). The CDR3 DNA follows: TGTGCCAGTAGTATAACCACAGGGGCAGTGCAGCCCCAGCATTTT. This encodes CASSITTGAVQPQHF.

The chain carries TRBV15 and TRBJ1-5; D call uncertain. The length of the CDR3 is 14 residues. V lost 0 bases, J lost 3 bases, and 6 bases lay in between. Germline lookup yields CDR1 LNHNV and CDR2 YYDKDF (reference sequence). CDR3 coding DNA: TGTGCCACCAGCAGAGACAGATACAATCAGCCCCAGCATTTT. Translated: CATSRDRYNQPQHF.

This clone was seen just once. The rearrangement joins TRBV15 to TRBJ2-3; TRBD2 matches 10 bases. V shed 4 bases, J shed 2 bases, and the junction held 6 bases outside the gene matches. The CDR3 runs to 16 residues. Germline V gene sequence: CDR1 LNHNV, CDR2 YYDKDF (reference sequence). The CDR3 region is CATSKGLAVSTDTQYF. The CDR3 bases are TGTGCCACCAGCAAAGGACTAGCGGTTTCCACAGATACGCAGTATTTT.

The chain links TRBV6-5 to TRBJ1-3; D is unclear. Germline V CDR1 and CDR2: MNHEY, SVGAGI. This CDR3 region has 13 residues. The chain's CDR3 is CAMSAGSGNTIYF. CDR3 in DNA: TGTGCTATGAGCGCGGGCTCTGGAAACACCATATATTTT.

The rearrangement uses TRBV28 and TRBJ1-2; 10 bases align to TRBD1. The junction had 7 bases not matched to a gene; V was cut back by 5 bases and J by 4 bases. Germline values: CDR1 MDHEN, CDR2 SYDVKM. This CDR3 is built from 15 residues. Here the CDR3 reads CASSPGTGVSYGYTF. The CDR3 DNA follows: TGTGCCAGCAGTCCAGGGACAGGGGTGAGCTATGGCTACACCTTC.

The chain joins TRBV5-4 to TRBJ1-2; unclear D gene. CDR1 and CDR2 (germline): SGHNT, YYREEE (reference sequence). V lost 0 bases to trimming and J lost 3 bases, with 9 bases between them. CDR3 length: 14 amino acids. CDR3 in amino acids: CASSLGEGDYGYTF. DNA for the CDR3: TGTGCCAGCAGCTTGGGGGAGGGCGACTATGGCTACACCTTC.

This clone was observed once. This rearrangement joins TRBV6-2 or TRBV6-3 to TRBJ2-7, with 11 bases lining up with TRBD1. Germline CDR1 and CDR2: MNHEY and SVGEGT. The trim removed 0 bases at V and 3 bases at J, leaving 1 base unmatched. The CDR3 totals 15 residues. The CDR3 spells CASSYSGTGGYEQYF. DNA of the CDR3: TGTGCCAGCAGTTACTCCGGGACAGGGGGCTACGAGCAGTACTTC.

V usage is TRBV28 and J usage is TRBJ2-5, with TRBD2 as a possible D gene (5 bases). Deletions cut 8 bases from V and 1 base from J, with 11 bases between. The germline V gene has CDR1 MDHEN and CDR2 SYDVKM. The CDR3 sequence is 13 residues long. The chain's CDR3 is CASLLRGQETQYF. DNA of the CDR3: TGTGCCAGCTTACTCCGGGGCCAAGAGACCCAGTACTTC. The full variable domain, in which reference TRBV28 and TRBJ2-5 provide the parts outside the CDR3, is DVKVTQSSRYLVKRTGEKVFLECVQDMDHENMFWYRQDPGLGLRLIYFSYDVKMKEKGDIPEGYSVSREKKERFSLILESASTNQTSMYLCASLLRGQETQYFGPGTRLLVL.

This chain uses TRBV25-1 with TRBJ2-1, with D perhaps matching TRBD2 (6 bases). The germline CDR1 and CDR2 sequences are MGHDK and SYGVNS. The CDR3 covers 14 residues. V was trimmed by 8 bases and J by 2 bases, leaving 13 bases between them. As DNA, the CDR3 is TGTGCCAGCCAAACTAGCTTAGCCTACAATGAGCAGTTCTTC. Translated, it gives CASQTSLAYNEQFF.

This chain uses TRBV4-3 with TRBJ1-4; D unresolved. Germline-derived CDR1 and CDR2 are LGHNA and YSLEER. The CDR3 has 15 residues. Deletions cut 0 bases from V and 4 bases from J, with 9 bases between. Here the CDR3 reads CASSQENRNNEKLFF. CDR3 nucleotide sequence: TGCGCCAGCAGCCAAGAAAACAGAAATAATGAAAAACTGTTTTTT.

This clone was detected only once. The chain uses TRBV6-2 or TRBV6-3 and TRBJ2-7, with 8 bases matching TRBD2. The CDR3 has 14 amino acids. In germline, CDR1 is MNHEY, CDR2 SVGEGT. The trim removed 5 bases at V and 0 bases at J, leaving 3 bases unmatched. The CDR3 coding sequence is TGTGCCAGCAGTGACGGGGGGGCCTCCTACGAGCAGTACTTC. This translates into CASSDGGASYEQYF.

This chain links TRBV7-2 with TRBJ1-2; D is unresolved. V was shortened by 0 bases and J by 7 bases, with 15 bases between the two germline ends. This CDR3 spans 15 amino acids. Looked up from germline, CDR1 is SGHTA and CDR2 is FQGNSA. CDR3 nucleotides: TGTGCCAGCAGCTTAGCGCTTCCATCCCGGGGTGGCTACACCTTC. It encodes CASSLALPSRGGYTF.

This sequence joins TRBV6-5 and TRBJ1-1; TRBD1 agrees at 10 bases. The germline gives CDR1 MNHEY, CDR2 SVGAGI. The CDR3 is 15 amino acids. Trimming at V came to 4 bases and at J to 1 base, leaving 3 bases not matched to a gene. The CDR3: CASSSRDRGNTEAFF. The DNA for the CDR3 is TGTGCCAGCAGTTCCCGGGACAGGGGGAACACTGAAGCTTTCTTT.